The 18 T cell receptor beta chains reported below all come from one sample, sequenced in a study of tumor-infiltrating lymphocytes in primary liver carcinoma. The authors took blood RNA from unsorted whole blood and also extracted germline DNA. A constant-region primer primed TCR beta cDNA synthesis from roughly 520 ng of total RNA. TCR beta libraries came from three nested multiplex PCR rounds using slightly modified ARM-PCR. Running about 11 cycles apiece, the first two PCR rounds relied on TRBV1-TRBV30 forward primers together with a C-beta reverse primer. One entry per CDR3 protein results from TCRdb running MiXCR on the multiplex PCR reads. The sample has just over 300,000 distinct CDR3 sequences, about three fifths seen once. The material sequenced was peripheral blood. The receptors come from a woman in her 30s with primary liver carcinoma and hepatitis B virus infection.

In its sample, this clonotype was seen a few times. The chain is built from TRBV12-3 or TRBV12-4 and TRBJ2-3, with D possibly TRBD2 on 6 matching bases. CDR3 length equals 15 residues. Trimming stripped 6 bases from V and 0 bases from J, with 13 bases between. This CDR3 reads CASSPRRESTDTQYF. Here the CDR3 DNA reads TGTGCCAGCAGCCCCCGGCGGGAAAGCACAGATACGCAGTATTTT.

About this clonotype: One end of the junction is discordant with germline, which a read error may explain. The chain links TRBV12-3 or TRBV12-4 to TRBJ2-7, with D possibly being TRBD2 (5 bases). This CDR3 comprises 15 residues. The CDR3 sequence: CANSLALGGSYEQYF. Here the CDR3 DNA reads TGTGCCAACAGTTTAGCGCTGGGCGGGTCCTACGAGCAGTACTTC.

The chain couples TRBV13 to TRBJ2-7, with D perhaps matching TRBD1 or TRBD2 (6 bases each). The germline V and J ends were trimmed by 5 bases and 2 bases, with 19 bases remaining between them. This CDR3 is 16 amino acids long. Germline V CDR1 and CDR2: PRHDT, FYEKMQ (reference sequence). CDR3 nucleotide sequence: TGTGCCAGCAGCACGAGAGGGGGGATTGCGGCCTACGAGCAGTACTTC. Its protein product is CASSTRGGIAAYEQYF.

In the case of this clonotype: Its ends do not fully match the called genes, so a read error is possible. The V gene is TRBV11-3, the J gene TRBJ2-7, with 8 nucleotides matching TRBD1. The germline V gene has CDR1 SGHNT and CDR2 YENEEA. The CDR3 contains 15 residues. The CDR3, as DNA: TGTGCCAGCAGCTTACACGGGGCAGGGGGCTACGAGCAATACTTC. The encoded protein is CASSLHGAGGYEQYF.

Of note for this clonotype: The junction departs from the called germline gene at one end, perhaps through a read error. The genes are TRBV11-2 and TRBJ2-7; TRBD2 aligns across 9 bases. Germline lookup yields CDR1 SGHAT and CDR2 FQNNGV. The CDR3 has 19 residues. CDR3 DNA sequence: TGCGCCAGCAACTTCGTCGGACTAGCGTCCTACCGTCCAGGGTACGAGCAGTACTTC. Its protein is CASNFVGLASYRPGYEQYF.

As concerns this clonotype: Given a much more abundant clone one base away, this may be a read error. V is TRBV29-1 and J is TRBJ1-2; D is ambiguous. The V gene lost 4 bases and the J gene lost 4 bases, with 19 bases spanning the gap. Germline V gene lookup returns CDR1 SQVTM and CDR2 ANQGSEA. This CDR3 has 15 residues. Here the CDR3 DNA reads TGCAGCGTTGGCCCCACAGTGAAGGCATCCTATGGCTACACCTTC. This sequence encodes CSVGPTVKASYGYTF.

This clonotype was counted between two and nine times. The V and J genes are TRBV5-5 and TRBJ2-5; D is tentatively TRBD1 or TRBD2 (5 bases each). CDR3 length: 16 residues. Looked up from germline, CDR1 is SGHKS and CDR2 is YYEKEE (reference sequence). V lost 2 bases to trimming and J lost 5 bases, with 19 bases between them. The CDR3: CASSFVPGTPWETQYF. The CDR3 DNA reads TGTGCCAGCAGCTTCGTCCCCGGGACCCCCTGGGAGACCCAGTACTTC.

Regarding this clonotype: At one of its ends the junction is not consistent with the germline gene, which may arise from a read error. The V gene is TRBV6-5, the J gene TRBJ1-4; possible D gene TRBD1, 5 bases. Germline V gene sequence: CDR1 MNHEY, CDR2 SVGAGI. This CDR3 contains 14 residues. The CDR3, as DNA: TGCGCCAGCAGGGATACGGGGTGGGGTGAAAAACTGTTTTTT. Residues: CASRDTGWGEKLFF.

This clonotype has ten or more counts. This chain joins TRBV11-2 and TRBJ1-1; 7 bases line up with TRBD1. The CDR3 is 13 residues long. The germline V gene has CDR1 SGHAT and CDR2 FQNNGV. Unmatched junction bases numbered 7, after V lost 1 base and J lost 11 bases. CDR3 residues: CASSLGLQGLAFF. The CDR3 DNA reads TGTGCCAGCAGCTTAGGGCTACAGGGGCTTGCTTTCTTT.

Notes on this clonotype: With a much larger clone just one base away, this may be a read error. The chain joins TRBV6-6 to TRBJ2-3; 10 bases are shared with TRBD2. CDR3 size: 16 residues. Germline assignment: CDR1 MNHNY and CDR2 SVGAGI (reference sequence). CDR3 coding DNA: TGTGCCAGCAGTTTTACTTCCGGGACTAGCGTAGATATGCAGTATTTT. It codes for CASSFTSGTSVDMQYF.

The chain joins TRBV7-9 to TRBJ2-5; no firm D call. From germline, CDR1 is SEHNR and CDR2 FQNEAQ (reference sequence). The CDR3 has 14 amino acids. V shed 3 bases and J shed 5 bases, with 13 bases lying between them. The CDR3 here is CASSFGRRLETQYF. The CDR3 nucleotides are TGTGCCAGCAGCTTTGGCAGGCGTTTGGAGACCCAGTACTTC.

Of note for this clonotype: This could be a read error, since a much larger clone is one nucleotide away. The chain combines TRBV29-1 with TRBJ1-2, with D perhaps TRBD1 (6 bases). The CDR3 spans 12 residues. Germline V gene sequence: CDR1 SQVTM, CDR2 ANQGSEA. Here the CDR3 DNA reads TGCAGCATTGAACGGGACACCTATGGCTACACCTTC. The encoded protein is CSIERDTYGYTF.

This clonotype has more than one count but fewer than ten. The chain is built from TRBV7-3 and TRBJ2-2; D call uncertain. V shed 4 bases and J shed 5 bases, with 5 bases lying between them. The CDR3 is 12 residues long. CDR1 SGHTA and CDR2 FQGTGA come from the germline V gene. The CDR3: CASSSDTGELFF. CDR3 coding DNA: TGTGCCAGCAGCTCCGATACCGGGGAGCTGTTTTTT.

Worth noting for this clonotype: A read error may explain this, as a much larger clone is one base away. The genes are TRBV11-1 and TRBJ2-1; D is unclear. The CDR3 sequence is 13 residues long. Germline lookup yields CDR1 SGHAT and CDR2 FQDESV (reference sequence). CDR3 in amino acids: CAGSLAEYNEQFF. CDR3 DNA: TGTGCCGGCAGCTTAGCAGAGTACAATGAGCAGTTCTTC.

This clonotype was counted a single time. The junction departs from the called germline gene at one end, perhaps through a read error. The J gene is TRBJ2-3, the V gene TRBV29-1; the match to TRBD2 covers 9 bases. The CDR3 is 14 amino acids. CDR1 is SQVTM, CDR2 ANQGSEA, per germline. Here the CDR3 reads CSVALAGYTDMQYF. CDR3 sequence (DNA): TGTAGCGTCGCCCTAGCGGGGTACACAGATATGCAGTATTTT.

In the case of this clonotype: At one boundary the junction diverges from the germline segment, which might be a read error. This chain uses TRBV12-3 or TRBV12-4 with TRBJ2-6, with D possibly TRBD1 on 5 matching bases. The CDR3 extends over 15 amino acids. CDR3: CASSLGGCGANVPTF. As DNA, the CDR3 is TGTGCCAGCAGTTTAGGGGGATGTGGGGCCAACGTCCCGACTTTC.

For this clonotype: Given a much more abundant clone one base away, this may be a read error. CDR3 in amino acids: CSSSQGVRETQYF. As DNA, the CDR3 is TGTTCCAGCAGCCAAGGGGTCAGGGAGACCCAGTACTTC. This chain links TRBV4-2 with TRBJ2-5; D is possibly TRBD1 (5 bases). The CDR3 contains 13 residues. The germline V gene encodes CDR1 LGHNA and CDR2 YNFKEQ.

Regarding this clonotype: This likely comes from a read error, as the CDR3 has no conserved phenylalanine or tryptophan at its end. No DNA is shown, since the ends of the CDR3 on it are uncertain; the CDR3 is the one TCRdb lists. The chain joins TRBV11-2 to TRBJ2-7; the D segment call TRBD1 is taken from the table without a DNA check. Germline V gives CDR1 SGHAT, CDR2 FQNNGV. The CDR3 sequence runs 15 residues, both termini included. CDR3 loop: CASSPTGASSYELYL.